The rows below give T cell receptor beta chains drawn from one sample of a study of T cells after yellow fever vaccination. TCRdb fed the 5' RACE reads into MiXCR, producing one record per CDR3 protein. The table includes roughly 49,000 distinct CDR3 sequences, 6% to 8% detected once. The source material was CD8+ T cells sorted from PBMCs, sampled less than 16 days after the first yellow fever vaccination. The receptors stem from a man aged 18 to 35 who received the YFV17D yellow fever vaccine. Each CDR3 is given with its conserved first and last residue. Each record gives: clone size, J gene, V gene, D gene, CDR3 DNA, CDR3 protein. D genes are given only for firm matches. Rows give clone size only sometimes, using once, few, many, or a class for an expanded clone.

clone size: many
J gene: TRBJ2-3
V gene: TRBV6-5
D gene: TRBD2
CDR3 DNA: TGTGCCAGCAGACTACTAGCGGGGAAAGACACAGATACGCAGTATTTT
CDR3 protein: CASRLLAGKDTDTQYF

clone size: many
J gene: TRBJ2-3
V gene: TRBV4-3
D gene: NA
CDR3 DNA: TGCGCCAGCAGCCAAGATAGGACGGAGGTCACAGATACGCAGTATTTT
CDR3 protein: CASSQDRTEVTDTQYF

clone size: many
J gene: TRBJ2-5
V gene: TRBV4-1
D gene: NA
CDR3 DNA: TGCGCCAGCAGCCAAGTTCGGGGCAGGGAGACCCAGTACTTC
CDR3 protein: CASSQVRGRETQYF

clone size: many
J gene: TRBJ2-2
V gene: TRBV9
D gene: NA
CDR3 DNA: TGTGCCAGCAGCGTAGGGTGGTCCGGGGAGCTGTTTTTT
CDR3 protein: CASSVGWSGELFF

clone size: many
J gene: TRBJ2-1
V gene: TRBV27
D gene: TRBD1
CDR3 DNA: TGTGCCAGCAGTTTAAGGGGACAGGGGGCCTACTACAATGAGCAGTTCTTC
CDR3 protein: CASSLRGQGAYYNEQFF

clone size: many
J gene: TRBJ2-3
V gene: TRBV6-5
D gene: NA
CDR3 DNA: TGTGCCAGCACCCTAGACAGTACCCAGGAGGATACGCAGTATTTT
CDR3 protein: CASTLDSTQEDTQYF

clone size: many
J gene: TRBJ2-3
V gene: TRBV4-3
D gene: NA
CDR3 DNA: TGCGCCAGCAGCCAAGATGGCACAAGCACAGATACGCAGTATTTT
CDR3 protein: CASSQDGTSTDTQYF

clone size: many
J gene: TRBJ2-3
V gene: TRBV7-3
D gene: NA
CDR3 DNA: TGTGCCAGCAGCTTAATACCCAGTACAGATACGCAGTATTTT
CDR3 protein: CASSLIPSTDTQYF

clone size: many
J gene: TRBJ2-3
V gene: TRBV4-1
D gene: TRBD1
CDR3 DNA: TGCGCCAGCAGCCAAGAACTCAAGACAGGGGGTTTTACAGATACGCAGTATTTT
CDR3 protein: CASSQELKTGGFTDTQYF

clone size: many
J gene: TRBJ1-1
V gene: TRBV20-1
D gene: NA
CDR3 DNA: TGCAGTGCTAGTCAACAGAACACTGAAGCTTTCTTT
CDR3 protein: CSASQQNTEAFF

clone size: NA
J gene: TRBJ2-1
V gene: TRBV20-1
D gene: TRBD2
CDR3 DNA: TGCAGTGCTAGAAAGCTAGCGGCGACCTACAATGAGCAGTTCTTC
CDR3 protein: CSARKLAATYNEQFF

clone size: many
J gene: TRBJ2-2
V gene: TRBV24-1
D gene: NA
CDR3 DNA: TGTGCCACCAGTCAACCTAACACCGGGGAGCTGTTTTTT
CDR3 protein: CATSQPNTGELFF